This T cell receptor beta chain stems from a study of blood T cell repertoires in COVID-19. About the research overall: COVID-19 samples, acute and convalescent, were from the United States, Italy and Spain.

While infection was still active, Seattle patients were enrolled and then followed longitudinally. This CDR3 has 14 residues. Per germline, CDR1 MNHNY and CDR2 SVGAGI (reference sequence). Losses at the gene ends were 2 bases for V and 7 bases for J; bases not matched to a gene: 5. Authors' data handling: Amplification of reference gene primers provided the estimated nucleated cell counts. The protocol was immunoSEQ multiplex PCR, while the TCRdb copy is restricted to in-frame clones and leaves out a portion. V and J calls and clone size are as listed in that table; D and trimming were resolved from the DNA. The sample yields about 170,000 clones, 70% to 90% seen once.

The sequenced material came from peripheral blood. This TCR was recovered from an older man with COVID-19, enrolled during active disease. The chain carries TRBV6-6 and TRBJ2-1, with 7 bases lining up with TRBD1. DNA for the CDR3: TGTGCCAGCAGTTACGGAGACAGGGCAAATGAGCAGTTCTTC. Protein: CASSYGDRANEQFF.